The entry below gives a single T cell receptor (beta chain) sequence along with its context. Mismatch with germline at one junction end may stem from a read error. These data originate in a study of OX40 agonist ivuxolimab in advanced cancers. Study details: From about 20 to 80 years was the age range, with a mean of around 60 years, and approximately 80% were male.

The CDR3 runs to 17 residues. Per the germline V gene, CDR1 is MDHEN and CDR2 is SYDVKM. Libraries were prepared by immunoSEQ multiplex PCR; TCRdb keeps only in-frame clonotypes and omits some of them. The repertoire holds about 55,000 clones, with nearly 90% as singletons. This sample comprised CD4+ or CD8+ T cells sorted from blood, obtained in a trial of the OX40 agonist ivuxolimab. J is TRBJ2-2 and V is TRBV28, with 13 bases that match TRBD2. This receptor was taken from an adult with an advanced solid tumor such as melanoma, head and neck, liver or kidney cancer. CDR3 amino acids: CASSLLGLAGNAGELFF. DNA for the CDR3: TGTGCCAGCAGTTTGCTGGGACTAGCGGGGAACGCCGGGGAGCTGTTTTTT.